The 30 T cell receptor beta chains listed next were all sequenced from one sample in a study of T cells in Graves' hyperthyroidism and ophthalmopathy. Amplification of TCR beta CDR3 regions used RNA as the template. The HTBI primer set served for first-round RT-PCR of the TCR CDR3. Via MiXCR, TCRdb re-called the multiplex PCR reads, giving one row per CDR3 protein. The sample holds roughly 100,000 distinct CDR3 sequences, just over 50% seen once. The sequenced sample consisted of blood. The origin of the receptors is a woman between 35 and 50 years old with Graves' hyperthyroidism.

This clonotype was picked up many times. The gene calls are TRBV15 and TRBJ2-3; 11 bases match TRBD2. CDR3 length equals 19 residues. The V and J ends lost 4 bases and 1 base, in that order; junction bases with no gene match: 13. Germline CDR1 LNHNV, CDR2 YYDKDF (reference sequence). The CDR3 sequence is CATSNTLALAGGRTDTQYF. As DNA, the CDR3 is TGTGCCACCAGCAACACTTTAGCCCTAGCGGGAGGACGCACAGATACGCAGTATTTT.

This clonotype was counted many times. The chain links TRBV20-1 to TRBJ1-1; D not resolved. With 7 bases removed from V and 0 bases from J, the gap between germline ends came to 12 bases. The V gene's germline CDR1 is DFQATT and CDR2 SNEGSKA (reference sequence). The CDR3 length is 13 residues. The CDR3 loop is CSGTGGLNTEAFF. The DNA of the CDR3 is TGCAGTGGGACTGGAGGGCTGAACACTGAAGCTTTCTTT.

Comments on this clonotype: This clone may be a read error of a much larger clone one base away. This chain uses TRBV10-3 with TRBJ2-7; 12 bases fit TRBD1. CDR3 size: 11 residues. The germline V gene has CDR1 ENHRY and CDR2 SYGVKD. The CDR3 is CASGTGGEQCF. The DNA of the CDR3 is TGTGCCAGCGGGACAGGGGGCGAGCAGTGCTTC.

The chain recombines TRBV4-1 with TRBJ2-7; a possible D gene is TRBD2 (5 bases). CDR3 size: 14 residues. Germline lookup yields CDR1 MGHRA and CDR2 YSYEKL. V lost 1 base, J lost 5 bases, and 12 bases lay in between. The CDR3 DNA reads as TGCGCCAGCAGCCAAGTTGGTCCCGGGGACGAGCAGTACTTC. Translation gives CASSQVGPGDEQYF.

With regard to this clonotype: A read error may be the cause here, since a much bigger clone is one base away. The CDR3 DNA is TGTCCCAGCAGTACACATCGGTTTTATGGCTACACCTTC. Protein product: CPSSTHRFYGYTF. The J gene is TRBJ1-2, the V gene TRBV24-1, with unresolved D. This CDR3 spans 13 amino acids. Germline CDR1 KGHDR, CDR2 SFDVKD.

The CDR3 loop reads CASSPGISPKVTANTGELFF. The CDR3 region has the DNA TGTGCCAGCAGCCCCGGGATCAGTCCGAAGGTAACGGCGAACACCGGGGAGCTGTTTTTT. The chain combines TRBV7-9 with TRBJ2-2; a possible D gene is TRBD2 (5 bases). V gave up 5 bases and J gave up 0 bases, with 25 bases separating them. The CDR3 consists of 20 residues. Germline V lookup: CDR1 SEHNR, CDR2 FQNEAQ (reference sequence).

The chain carries TRBV6-1 and TRBJ1-2; TRBD1 agrees at 7 bases. Losses at the gene ends were 5 bases for V and 8 bases for J; bases not matched to a gene: 17. Germline values: CDR1 MNHNS, CDR2 SASEGT. This CDR3 has 16 amino acids. The CDR3 DNA reads TGTGCCAGCAGTTTATCAGCGACAGGGAGCGGTGCGGGCTACACCTTC. Its translation: CASSLSATGSGAGYTF.

The rearrangement joins TRBV25-1 to TRBJ1-2; 7 positions agree with TRBD1. This CDR3 region has 14 residues. Germline lookup yields CDR1 MGHDK and CDR2 SYGVNS. The CDR3 protein is CARGGGRGKDGYTF. In DNA, the CDR3 is TGTGCTAGAGGCGGTGGCAGGGGGAAAGATGGCTACACCTTC.

This clonotype was observed a single time. In nucleotides, the CDR3 is TGTGCCGCAGGGGCTAGCGGGACCTACGAGCAGTACTTC. Translated, it gives CAAGASGTYEQYF. V usage is TRBV10-3 and J usage is TRBJ2-7; TRBD2 matches 9 bases. This CDR3 comprises 13 residues. The V segment lost 11 bases and the J segment 2 bases; nucleotides outside the gene matches: 7. The germline V gene has CDR1 ENHRY and CDR2 SYGVKD.

A remark on this clonotype: Just one base apart from a much larger clone, this may be a read error. This chain uses TRBV5-1 with TRBJ2-7, with D unclear. The CDR3 has 13 residues. The germline CDR1 and CDR2 sequences are SGHRS and YFSETQ. V was clipped by 4 bases and J by 2 bases, with 10 bases between them. CDR3 sequence reads: CASSHGVAYEQYF. In nucleotides, the CDR3 is TGCGCCAGCAGCCATGGTGTGGCCTACGAGCAGTACTTC.

This clonotype was counted a few times. The J gene is TRBJ2-2, the V gene TRBV2; 8 positions agree with TRBD2. V shed 7 bases, J shed 6 bases, and the junction held 13 bases outside the gene matches. The CDR3 has 16 residues. Germline values: CDR1 SNHLY, CDR2 FYNNEI. CDR3 region: CASTQDAGGRAGELFF. The CDR3 nucleotides are TGTGCCAGCACCCAAGACGCGGGGGGTCGGGCCGGGGAGCTGTTTTTT.

This clonotype showed up many times. The chain is built from TRBV20-1 and TRBJ2-7, with D possibly TRBD2 on 6 matching bases. V lost 6 bases to trimming and J lost 2 bases, with 14 bases between them. Germline V gives CDR1 DFQATT, CDR2 SNEGSKA (reference sequence). The CDR3 is 13 residues long. This CDR3 is CSATPGTPYEQYF. The CDR3 coding sequence is TGCAGTGCAACCCCCGGGACTCCCTACGAGCAGTACTTC.

The chain has TRBV7-3 and TRBJ2-6, with D maybe TRBD1 (5 bases). There are 14 residues in the CDR3. V lost 1 base, J lost 4 bases, and 5 bases lay in between. From germline, CDR1 is SGHTA and CDR2 FQGTGA. For the CDR3, the DNA is TGTGCCAGCAGCTTAAGACAGGGGGCCAACGTCCTGACTTTC. Protein sequence: CASSLRQGANVLTF.

The chain is built from TRBV7-7 and TRBJ2-7, with 9 bases lining up with TRBD2. The CDR3 is 15 residues long. CDR1 and CDR2 (germline): SSHAT, FNYEAQ (reference sequence). V lost 6 bases and J lost 3; bases outside the gene matches: 9. CDR3 residues: CASSSLAGVIYEQYF. CDR3 bases: TGTGCCAGCAGTTCCTTAGCGGGAGTCATCTACGAGCAGTACTTC.

This clonotype came up many times. The rearrangement joins TRBV20-1 to TRBJ2-7; 11 bases fit TRBD2. The CDR3 extends over 15 amino acids. The germline CDR1 and CDR2 sequences are DFQATT and SNEGSKA (reference sequence). The CDR3 coding sequence is TGCAGCGCTTCGACTAGCGGGATCCCTCCCTACGAGCAGTACTTC. Translation gives CSASTSGIPPYEQYF.

This clonotype was observed many times. J is TRBJ2-7 and V is TRBV7-2; D remains unclear. The CDR3 covers 13 residues. V gave up 5 bases and J gave up 3 bases, with 11 bases separating them. The germline gives CDR1 SGHTA, CDR2 FQGNSA. The CDR3 here is CASSLGPLYEQYF. Here the CDR3 DNA reads TGTGCCAGCAGCCTCGGGCCTCTCTACGAGCAGTACTTC.

The chain is built from TRBV29-1 and TRBJ1-2; 8 positions agree with TRBD1. Germline CDR1 and CDR2: SQVTM and ANQGSEA. This CDR3 is 14 amino acids long. The V segment lost 8 bases and the J segment 7 bases; nucleotides outside the gene matches: 15. The CDR3 nucleotides read TGCAGCCCCCTGAGACAGGGGCGCTCGCTTGGCTACACCTTC. Protein product: CSPLRQGRSLGYTF. The variable domain in full, with the rest retrieved from reference TRBV29-1 and TRBJ1-2, is SAVISQKPSRDICQRGTSLTIQCQVDSQVTMMFWYRQQPGQSLTLIATANQGSEATYESGFVIDKFPISRPNLTFSTLTVSNMSPEDSSIYLCSPLRQGRSLGYTFGSGTRLTVV.

This clonotype was found a few times. The V gene is TRBV18, the J gene TRBJ1-2; D is uncertain. The CDR3 has 13 residues. V was pared by 2 bases and J by 2 bases, with 6 bases between. Germline CDR1 reads KGHSH; CDR2 reads LQKENI. Written as DNA, the CDR3 is TGTGCCAGCTCACCAGTCGGAAACTATGGCTACACCTTC. Its protein product is CASSPVGNYGYTF.

Concerning this clonotype itself: A read error is possible here, since a much larger clone lies one base away. The final CDR3 position lacks the conserved phenylalanine or tryptophan, pointing to a likely read error. V usage is TRBV5-1 and J usage is TRBJ1-1; 9 bases align to TRBD1. Germline V lookup: CDR1 SGHRS, CDR2 YFSETQ. The CDR3 spans 14 residues. V was clipped by 4 bases and J by 5 bases; unmatched bases: 6. The CDR3 loop reads CASSLGQGRTEAFL. Here the CDR3 DNA reads TGCGCCAGCAGCCTTGGACAGGGGAGGACTGAAGCTTTCCTT.

V gene TRBV19 combines with J gene TRBJ2-7; a weak D match, TRBD1 (7 bases). Germline V gene data show CDR1 as LNHDA and CDR2 as SQIVND (reference sequence). V was trimmed by 1 base and J by 3 bases, leaving 16 bases between them. CDR3 size: 16 residues. The CDR3 loop reads CASSIAPGGGFYEQYF. CDR3 nucleotide sequence: TGTGCCAGTAGTATAGCCCCAGGGGGAGGCTTCTACGAGCAGTACTTC.

The sample holds many counts of this clonotype. The chain recombines TRBV2 with TRBJ1-4, with 9 bases matching TRBD1. The CDR3 length is 12 residues. CDR1 is SNHLY and CDR2 is FYNNEI in the germline V gene. The junction had 3 bases not matched to a gene; V was cut back by 8 bases and J by 8 bases. The CDR3 sequence: CASSGQGEKLFF. The CDR3 DNA follows: TGTGCCAGCTCTGGACAGGGGGAAAAACTGTTTTTT.

As concerns this clonotype: A read error is possible here, since a much larger clone lies one base away. V and J are TRBV20-1 and TRBJ1-4, with D possibly TRBD1 on 6 matching bases. The germline CDR1 and CDR2 sequences are DFQATT and SNEGSKA (reference sequence). CDR3 length: 11 amino acids. V shed 6 bases and J shed 7 bases, with 9 bases lying between them. Here the CDR3 reads CSAGGGEKLFF. The CDR3 bases are TGCAGTGCCGGGGGCGGTGAAAAACTGTTTTTT.

This clonotype was counted many times. Since a much larger clone is just one base distant, this may be a read error. V gene TRBV2 combines with J gene TRBJ2-5; D is tentatively TRBD1 or TRBD2 (5 bases each). This CDR3 contains 13 residues. Germline V gene data show CDR1 as SNHLY and CDR2 as FYNNEI. Trimming cost V 5 bases and J 0 bases, with 7 bases left between them. The CDR3 DNA sequence: TGTGCCAGCAGTCGGGGCAACCAAGAGACCCAGTACTTC. Residues: CASSRGNQETQYF.

The chain joins TRBV7-2 to TRBJ1-5; D unresolved. The CDR3 sequence is 14 residues long. The germline gives CDR1 SGHTA, CDR2 FQGNSA. V lost 1 base to trimming and J lost 11 bases, with 15 bases between them. The CDR3 nucleotides are TGTGCCAGCAGCTTAGAGCGGCTCCAAGAGACCCAGCATTTT. Its protein product is CASSLERLQETQHF.

The V and J genes are TRBV6-1 and TRBJ1-5; 7 nucleotides line up with TRBD1. The CDR3 length is 15 residues. In germline, CDR1 is MNHNS, CDR2 SASEGT. V was pared by 3 bases and J by 6 bases, with 8 bases of the junction left unmatched. The CDR3 DNA follows: TGTGCCAGCAGTGAGGATCAGGGGGAGGGTCAGCCCCAGCATTTT. This codes for CASSEDQGEGQPQHF.

Points on this clonotype: No DNA is shown, since the ends of the CDR3 on it are uncertain; the CDR3 is the one TCRdb lists. The J gene is TRBJ2-5, the V gene TRBV7-2. The CDR3 is 21 residues long, counting both termini. Per the germline V gene, CDR1 is SGHTA and CDR2 is FQGNSA. Here the CDR3 reads CASSFIGQHYGYTFGSGTQYF.

The chain has TRBV7-9 and TRBJ1-1; possibly TRBD1 for D (5 bases). Germline CDR1 reads SEHNR; CDR2 reads FQNEAQ (reference sequence). V was trimmed by 5 bases and J by 0 bases, leaving 16 bases between them. The CDR3 has 16 residues. As DNA, the CDR3 is TGTGCCAGCAGCCGTACGGCAGGGCCCATGAACACTGAAGCTTTCTTT. It is translated as CASSRTAGPMNTEAFF. Combining the CDR3 with reference TRBV7-9 and TRBJ1-1 gives the whole variable domain DTGVSQNPRHKITKRGQNVTFRCDPISEHNRLYWYRQTLGQGPEFLTYFQNEAQLEKSRLLSDRFSAERPKGSFSTLEIQRTEQGDSAMYLCASSRTAGPMNTEAFFGQGTRLTVV.

This clonotype was observed a handful of times. The chain has TRBV2 and TRBJ1-1; 9 positions agree with TRBD1. The V gene's germline CDR1 is SNHLY and CDR2 FYNNEI. The CDR3 runs to 12 residues. J gave up 11 bases and V 4 bases, and 5 bases lay outside the gene matches. CDR3 loop: CASSVRDRVAFF. CDR3 sequence (DNA): TGTGCCAGCAGTGTCCGGGACAGGGTGGCTTTCTTT. Variable domain in full (rest from reference TRBV2 and TRBJ1-1): EPEVTQTPSHQVTQMGQEVILRCVPISNHLYFYWYRQILGQKVEFLVSFYNNEISEKSEIFDDQFSVERPDGSNFTLKIRSTKLEDSAMYFCASSVRDRVAFFGQGTRLTVV.

The rearrangement uses TRBV10-3 and TRBJ2-2; 8 nucleotides align to TRBD1. With 11 bases clipped from V and 8 bases from J, the junction kept 10 bases outside the gene matches. Germline values: CDR1 ENHRY, CDR2 SYGVKD. The CDR3 spans 13 residues. CDR3 sequence: CASRTGSSGELFF. In DNA, the CDR3 is TGTGCCTCAAGGACAGGGTCATCAGGGGAGCTGTTTTTT.

This clonotype was seen ten or more times. This chain links TRBV5-8 with TRBJ1-2; D might be TRBD1 (6 bases). Germline V CDR1 and CDR2: SGHTS, YDEGEE. This CDR3 is built from 13 residues. V lost 0 bases and J lost 8, with 11 bases in between. CDR3 loop: CASSLAGGLGYTF. The CDR3 coding sequence is TGTGCCAGCAGCTTGGCTGGGGGCTTAGGCTACACCTTC.